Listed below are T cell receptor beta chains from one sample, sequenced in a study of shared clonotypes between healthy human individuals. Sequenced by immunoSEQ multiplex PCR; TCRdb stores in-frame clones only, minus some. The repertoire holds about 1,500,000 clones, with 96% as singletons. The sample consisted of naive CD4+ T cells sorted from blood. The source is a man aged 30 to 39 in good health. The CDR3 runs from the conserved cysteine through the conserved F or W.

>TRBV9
CASSIPSGELFF
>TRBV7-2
CASSLNPGLPYEQYF
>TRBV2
CASRVILAGGETQYF
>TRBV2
CASRMVAGHGEQFF
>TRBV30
CAWSRGLQYF
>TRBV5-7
CASSKTGGGAGELFF
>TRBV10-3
CAISESLASWDEQYF
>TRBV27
CASSSLAGMQYF
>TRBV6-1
CASSEARRWSTNEKLFF
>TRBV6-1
CASSEAQGLFAF
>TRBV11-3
CASSLLAGSYNEQFF
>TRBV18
CASSPVTSIMNTGELFF
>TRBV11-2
CASSFQFRDEQYF
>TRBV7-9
CASSLGPSGLGPNQPQHF
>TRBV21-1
CASSKVGLAGGRTGELFF
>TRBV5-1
CASSLDSSGASTDTQYF
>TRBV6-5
CATTGSAGSGYEQYF
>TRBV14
CASSQVGARNTEAFF
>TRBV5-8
CASSWDSTATNEKLFF
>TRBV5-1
CASSFSLAGVLSLYF
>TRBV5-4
CASSLEGSGTARYF
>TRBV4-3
CASSQNRLAGFGGTDTQYF
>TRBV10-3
CAISKLAGGPGTGELFF
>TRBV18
CASSPNGGLAGSSYEQYF
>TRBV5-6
CASSSDRSPGNTIYF
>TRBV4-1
CASSPEGLADYNEQFF
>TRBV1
CTSSRSGQRYSGNTIYF
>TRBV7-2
CASSFTGERYEQYF
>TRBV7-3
CASSLGVPYEQYF
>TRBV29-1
CSVVRALNTEAFF
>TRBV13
CASSSRKGGNAGNTIYF
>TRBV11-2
CASSVRQAAFYNEQFF